One sample yielded the 14 T cell receptor beta chains listed below, sequenced in a study of T-cell reconstitution after alpha-beta-depleted transplantation in children. Unique molecular identifiers were used in preparing the TCRbeta library. TCRdb called the PCR reads again in MiXCR, with one record for every CDR3 protein. The table records around 250,000 distinct CDR3 sequences, roughly 8% of them present only once. The specimen comprised PBMCs, mostly from graft donor cells, sampled 180 days after TCRalphabeta/CD19-depleted stem cell transplant. The source of these receptors is a male patient younger than 18 who had a stem cell transplant for acute lymphoblastic leukemia, so the T cells may come from the graft donor.

This clonotype was observed many times. This chain joins TRBV28 and TRBJ2-2; 7 bases are a match to TRBD1. Germline CDR1 MDHEN, CDR2 SYDVKM. The CDR3 consists of 16 residues. The junction had 9 bases not matched to a gene; V was cut back by 5 bases and J by 3 bases. CDR3: CASSLPRQGDTGELFF. CDR3 DNA sequence: TGTGCCAGCAGTCTCCCCCGACAGGGAGACACCGGGGAGCTGTTTTTT. The whole variable domain, remainder taken from reference TRBV28 and TRBJ2-2, is DVKVTQSSRYLVKRTGEKVFLECVQDMDHENMFWYRQDPGLGLRLIYFSYDVKMKEKGDIPEGYSVSREKKERFSLILESASTNQTSMYLCASSLPRQGDTGELFFGEGSRLTVL.

This clonotype was observed many times. The rearrangement uses TRBV12-5 and TRBJ2-4, with TRBD2 as a possible D gene (5 bases). The CDR3 totals 16 residues. Trimming cost V 3 bases and J 1 base, with 13 bases left between them. Germline-derived CDR1 and CDR2 are LGHNT and FRNRAP. The CDR3 loop is CASGFRVPGAKNIQYF. The CDR3 DNA follows: TGTGCTAGTGGTTTTCGGGTCCCGGGGGCCAAAAACATTCAGTACTTC.

This clonotype has at least ten counts. The chain recombines TRBV14 with TRBJ2-2; the D is unclear. This CDR3 is 15 amino acids long. Per the germline V gene, CDR1 is SGHDN and CDR2 is FVKESK. V lost 3 bases and J lost 2, with 10 bases in between. The CDR3 DNA is TGTGCCAGCAGCCAGGTATCAGCAAACACCGGGGAGCTGTTTTTT. This codes for CASSQVSANTGELFF.

This clonotype was seen at least ten times. The V call is TRBV12-3 or TRBV12-4, the J call TRBJ2-2; D is uncertain. The CDR3 has 13 residues. The germline V and J ends were trimmed by 3 bases and 6 bases, with 8 bases remaining between them. In nucleotides, the CDR3 is TGTGCCAGCAGTTTGTATGGGGCCGGGGAGCTGTTTTTT. Its translation is CASSLYGAGELFF.

There are many counts of this clonotype. This chain links TRBV24-1 with TRBJ2-1; 12 nucleotides match TRBD2. The junction had 5 bases not matched to a gene; V was cut back by 5 bases and J by 7 bases. This CDR3 is 15 amino acids long. Germline CDR1 and CDR2: KGHDR and SFDVKD. CDR3 in DNA: TGTGCCACCAGTGCCACTAGCGGGAGGCTGAATGAGCAGTTCTTC. Translating gives CATSATSGRLNEQFF.

In this sample, this clonotype turned up many times. V gene TRBV7-9 combines with J gene TRBJ1-1; D is possibly TRBD1 (6 bases). Germline CDR1 reads SEHNR; CDR2 reads FQNEAQ (reference sequence). The germline V and J ends were trimmed by 1 base and 4 bases, with 10 bases remaining between them. The CDR3 totals 14 residues. CDR3 in amino acids: CASSLEQGITEAFF. CDR3 coding DNA: TGTGCCAGCAGCTTAGAGCAGGGGATCACTGAAGCTTTCTTT.

This clonotype has ten or more counts. The chain combines TRBV20-1 with TRBJ2-3, with 8 positions matching TRBD2. The CDR3 covers 15 residues. The junction had 11 bases not matched to a gene; V was cut back by 6 bases and J by 3 bases. Germline CDR1 reads DFQATT; CDR2 reads SNEGSKA (reference sequence). The chain's CDR3 is CSAPEPGRGTDTQYF. The CDR3 bases are TGCAGTGCCCCGGAACCCGGGAGGGGGACAGATACGCAGTATTTT.

This clonotype appeared many times. The chain uses TRBV7-9 and TRBJ1-1, with no clear D. Germline-derived CDR1 and CDR2 are SEHNR and FQNEAQ (reference sequence). V was shortened by 4 bases and J by 2 bases, with 17 bases between the two germline ends. The CDR3 is 16 amino acids. This chain's CDR3 is CASSSTTAPLNTEAFF. The CDR3 coding sequence is TGTGCCAGCAGCTCGACTACAGCGCCCTTAAACACTGAAGCTTTCTTT.

This clonotype was seen at least ten times. V and J are TRBV12-3 or TRBV12-4 and TRBJ1-2; D perhaps matches TRBD1 (5 bases). The CDR3 extends over 12 amino acids. V lost 3 bases and J 8 bases, leaving 10 bases between the germline ends. CDR3: CASSLSGTGYTF. DNA for the CDR3: TGTGCCAGCAGTTTGTCAGGGACCGGCTACACCTTC.

This clonotype occurred many times. The chain recombines TRBV7-9 with TRBJ1-4; D is unclear. The length of the CDR3 is 15 residues. Germline V gene sequence: CDR1 SEHNR, CDR2 FQNEAQ (reference sequence). Trimming removed 4 bases at V and 0 bases at J, with 9 bases between. The CDR3 loop is CASSSRPPTNEKLFF. The CDR3, as DNA: TGTGCCAGCAGCTCTAGACCACCAACTAATGAAAAACTGTTTTTT.

This clonotype was seen many times. DNA for the CDR3: TGCAGTGCTAGAAAGGGCGGACAGGCGGAGACCCAGTACTTC. This gives the protein CSARKGGQAETQYF. The chain uses TRBV20-1 and TRBJ2-5, with 7 bases aligning to TRBD1. CDR1 is DFQATT, CDR2 SNEGSKA, per germline (reference sequence). J was trimmed by 5 bases and V by 2 bases; bases with no gene match: 8. The CDR3 runs to 14 residues.

This clonotype has at least ten counts. The J gene is TRBJ1-1, the V gene TRBV9; D ambiguous. V was cut by 0 bases and J by 2 bases, with 8 bases left in between. There are 14 residues in the CDR3. The germline V gene has CDR1 SGDLS and CDR2 YYNGEE. CDR3 sequence reads: CASSVVSSNTEAFF. The CDR3 DNA reads as TGTGCCAGCAGCGTAGTATCGAGCAACACTGAAGCTTTCTTT.

This clonotype was detected many times. This chain joins TRBV5-1 and TRBJ1-1, with D perhaps TRBD1 (5 bases). Germline V gene lookup returns CDR1 SGHRS and CDR2 YFSETQ. V dropped 5 bases and J dropped 1 base, with 9 bases sitting between them. This CDR3 is built from 13 residues. In nucleotides, the CDR3 is TGCGCCAGCAGACTCAGGGAGAACACTGAAGCTTTCTTT. This translates into CASRLRENTEAFF.

This clonotype was seen many times. The chain recombines TRBV29-1 with TRBJ1-1, with 7 bases fitting TRBD1. The germline CDR1 and CDR2 sequences are SQVTM and ANQGSEA. This CDR3 region has 14 residues. V lost 7 bases and J lost 1; bases outside the gene matches: 9. CDR3 amino acids: CSARRDSRNTEAFF. DNA of the CDR3: TGCAGCGCCCGGAGGGACAGTCGGAACACTGAAGCTTTCTTT.